A single sample gave rise to the 30 T cell receptor beta chains below, sequenced in a study of blood T cell repertoires in COVID-19. Produced via immunoSEQ multiplex PCR; TCRdb's table is partial and in-frame only. The sample lists approximately 270,000 clones; under 90% were seen once. Sequenced input: PBMCs or T cells enriched from blood (not recorded which). The receptor source for this set is a woman in her sixties or seventies who had recovered from COVID-19.

This chain connects TRBV5-1 to TRBJ2-1; D remains unclear. There are 11 residues in the CDR3. V gave up 4 bases and J gave up 7 bases, with 6 bases separating them. CDR1 SGHRS and CDR2 YFSETQ come from the germline V gene. The CDR3 loop reads CASSRRNEQFF. CDR3 sequence (DNA): TGCGCCAGCAGCCGCCGGAATGAGCAGTTCTTC.

The rearrangement joins TRBV10-3 to TRBJ2-7; 10 bases line up with TRBD1. CDR1 ENHRY and CDR2 SYGVKD come from the germline V gene. The CDR3 has 14 residues. V dropped 6 bases and J dropped 3; count of bases not matched to a gene: 5. CDR3 in amino acids: CAISPGTGDYEQYF. CDR3 bases: TGTGCCATCAGCCCCGGGACAGGGGACTACGAGCAGTACTTC.

J is TRBJ1-2 and V is TRBV9; D is uncertain. Between the trimmed V and J ends, which lost 2 bases and 4 bases, there was a span of 12 bases. Per germline, CDR1 SGDLS and CDR2 YYNGEE. The length of the CDR3 is 14 residues. The CDR3 loop is CASSVGQVPYGYTF. CDR3 bases: TGTGCCAGCAGCGTGGGCCAGGTCCCCTATGGCTACACCTTC.

The chain has TRBV9 and TRBJ1-2, with a tentative D call TRBD1 (6 bases). The CDR3 is 17 amino acids. Germline CDR1 SGDLS, CDR2 YYNGEE. V dropped 0 bases and J dropped 2 bases, with 17 bases sitting between them. This CDR3 is CASSVVRGNSLNYGYTF. CDR3 sequence (DNA): TGTGCCAGCAGCGTAGTTAGGGGGAACTCTTTGAACTATGGCTACACCTTC. The whole variable domain, remainder taken from reference TRBV9 and TRBJ1-2, is DSGVTQTPKHLITATGQRVTLRCSPRSGDLSVYWYQQSLDQGLQFLIQYYNGEERAKGNILERFSAQQFPDLHSELNLSSLELGDSALYFCASSVVRGNSLNYGYTFGSGTRLTVV.

This chain links TRBV12-3 or TRBV12-4 with TRBJ1-5; D gene uncertain. This CDR3 region has 13 residues. V was pared by 3 bases and J by 6 bases, with 9 bases between. In DNA, the CDR3 is TGTGCCAGCAGTTTTACAGTGAGTCAGCCCCAGCATTTT. It yields the protein CASSFTVSQPQHF.

The chain couples TRBV5-1 to TRBJ2-5; 7 nucleotides match TRBD1. The germline gives CDR1 SGHRS, CDR2 YFSETQ. The V gene end was trimmed by 6 bases and the J gene end by 1 base; junction bases not matched to a gene: 9. The CDR3 contains 15 residues. CDR3 DNA sequence: TGCGCCAGCAACCTCGCAGGGACAGCCCAAGAGACCCAGTACTTC. Protein: CASNLAGTAQETQYF.

V usage is TRBV4-2 and J usage is TRBJ2-3; 9 bases line up with TRBD2. Germline values: CDR1 LGHNA, CDR2 YNFKEQ. There are 19 residues in the CDR3. The V segment lost 5 bases and the J segment 0 bases; nucleotides outside the gene matches: 15. CDR3 sequence reads: CASSGRVAGELPSTDTQYF. The CDR3 DNA is TGTGCCAGCAGCGGTCGGGTAGCGGGGGAACTACCTAGCACAGATACGCAGTATTTT.

This rearrangement joins TRBV15 to TRBJ1-2; 7 bases map to TRBD1. Germline V lookup: CDR1 LNHNV, CDR2 YYDKDF (reference sequence). The V gene end was trimmed by 2 bases and the J gene end by 4 bases; junction bases not matched to a gene: 4. This CDR3 is built from 14 residues. CDR3 loop: CATSRPGQTYGYTF. The DNA for the CDR3 is TGTGCCACCAGCAGACCGGGACAGACCTATGGCTACACCTTC.

The gene calls are TRBV3-1 (or the pseudogene TRBV3-2) and TRBJ2-1; 7 bases map to TRBD2. The ends lost 1 base at V and 3 bases at J; junction bases unmatched: 6. The CDR3 is made up of 16 amino acids. In germline, CDR1 is LGHDT, CDR2 YNNKEL (reference sequence). The CDR3 region is CASSQGTGTNYNEQFF. The CDR3, as DNA: TGTGCCAGCAGCCAAGGAACCGGGACTAACTACAATGAGCAGTTCTTC.

This sequence joins TRBV5-1 and TRBJ2-7; tentative D call: TRBD1 (6 bases). Germline V gives CDR1 SGHRS, CDR2 YFSETQ. Trimming cost V 4 bases and J 3 bases, with 11 bases left between them. This CDR3 has 13 amino acids. CDR3: CASSATDSYEQYF. The CDR3 DNA reads as TGCGCCAGCAGCGCGACGGACAGCTACGAGCAGTACTTC.

Worth noting for this clone: Other DNA sequences in the sample encode the same CDR3. V gene TRBV28 combines with J gene TRBJ2-7, with D unclear. The CDR3 sequence is 12 residues long. V lost 5 bases to trimming and J lost 0 bases, with 5 bases between them. Germline CDR1 reads MDHEN; CDR2 reads SYDVKM. CDR3 residues: CASSLSSYEQYF. The CDR3 DNA reads TGTGCCAGCAGTCTGAGCTCCTACGAGCAGTACTTC.

The chain uses TRBV28 and TRBJ2-5; TRBD2 is a possible D gene (5 bases). Trimming shortened V by 4 bases and J by 5 bases, and 14 bases separated the two germline ends. This CDR3 comprises 14 residues. CDR1 is MDHEN, CDR2 SYDVKM, per germline. CDR3 loop: CASSSSLPGETQYF. The CDR3 DNA is TGTGCCAGCAGTTCTTCACTTCCGGGGGAGACCCAGTACTTC.

The chain uses TRBV9 and TRBJ1-3, with unresolved D. Trimming pared 0 bases from V and 0 bases from J, leaving 7 bases between. This CDR3 is 15 amino acids long. Germline-derived CDR1 and CDR2 are SGDLS and YYNGEE. The CDR3 spells CASSVEGSSGNTIYF. CDR3 sequence (DNA): TGTGCCAGCAGCGTAGAAGGGAGCTCTGGAAACACCATATATTTT.

The chain employs TRBV13 and TRBJ1-3; a possible D gene is TRBD1 (5 bases). Trimming left V 2 bases short and J 6 bases short, with 11 bases between. The CDR3 length is 14 residues. CDR1 is PRHDT and CDR2 is FYEKMQ in the germline V gene (reference sequence). CDR3 amino acids: CASSLRQWINTIYF. For the CDR3, the DNA is TGTGCCAGCAGCTTACGACAGTGGATAAACACCATATATTTT.

This chain uses TRBV7-8 with TRBJ1-2; 10 bases align to TRBD1. This CDR3 has 17 residues. V dropped 3 bases and J dropped 5; count of bases not matched to a gene: 12. Germline lookup yields CDR1 SGHVS and CDR2 FQNEAQ. The CDR3 protein is CASSLSNVRQGAYGYTF. DNA of the CDR3: TGTGCCAGCAGCTTGAGTAATGTTCGACAGGGGGCGTATGGCTACACCTTC. The variable domain in full, with the rest retrieved from reference TRBV7-8 and TRBJ1-2, is GAGVSQSPRYKVAKRGQDVALRCDPISGHVSLFWYQQALGQGPEFLTYFQNEAQLDKSGLPSDRFFAERPEGSVSTLKIQRTQQEDSAVYLCASSLSNVRQGAYGYTFGSGTRLTVV.

The chain carries TRBV5-1 and TRBJ2-2; 11 positions match TRBD2. CDR1 and CDR2 from the germline V gene are SGHRS and YFSETQ. The trim removed 2 bases at V and 7 bases at J, leaving 10 bases unmatched. The CDR3 loop spans 17 amino acids. CDR3 loop: CASSLRPSGRSNGELFF. CDR3 coding DNA: TGCGCCAGCAGCTTAAGGCCTAGCGGGAGGTCGAACGGGGAGCTGTTTTTT.

The rearrangement links TRBV12-5 to TRBJ1-4; D possibly corresponds to TRBD1 (5 bases). V was trimmed by 7 bases and J by 3 bases, leaving 18 bases between them. This CDR3 contains 16 residues. Per the germline V gene, CDR1 is LGHNT and CDR2 is FRNRAP. DNA of the CDR3: TGTGCTAGTGCCCTCCGGTTTCGGGGGTCTAATGAAAAACTGTTTTTT. Its translation is CASALRFRGSNEKLFF.

This chain joins TRBV30 and TRBJ1-5, with D maybe TRBD1 (5 bases). The V and J ends lost 0 bases and 2 bases respectively, with 11 bases between them. In germline, CDR1 is GTSNPN, CDR2 SVGIG (reference sequence). This CDR3 is 15 amino acids long. In nucleotides, the CDR3 is TGTGCCTGGAGTGTACCAGGGTTCGGCAATCAGCCCCAGCATTTT. This encodes CAWSVPGFGNQPQHF. Using reference TRBV30 and TRBJ1-5 for the parts outside the CDR3, the full variable domain is SQTIHQWPATLVQPVGSPLSLECTVEGTSNPNLYWYRQAAGRGLQLLFYSVGIGQISSEVPQNLSASRPQDRQFILSSKKLLLSDSGFYLCAWSVPGFGNQPQHFGDGTRLSIL.

The rearrangement links TRBV24-1 to TRBJ1-5; D is unclear. The CDR3 covers 14 residues. V dropped 6 bases and J dropped 0 bases, with 8 bases sitting between them. From germline, CDR1 is KGHDR and CDR2 SFDVKD. The CDR3 DNA reads as TGTGCCACCAGTCCTGACATTAGCAATCAGCCCCAGCATTTT. Protein: CATSPDISNQPQHF.

The genes are TRBV5-6 and TRBJ1-3; 8 bases agree with TRBD1. This CDR3 has 15 residues. Germline loops: CDR1 SGHDT, CDR2 YYEEEE. V shed 4 bases and J 9 bases; nucleotides not matched to a gene: 12. The CDR3 coding sequence is TGTGCCAGCAGCCTGGACAGGGCCAACCGTGGCACCATATATTTT. Protein: CASSLDRANRGTIYF.

CDR3 in DNA: TGTGCCAGCAGCAGGAGCGACAACTATGGCTACACCTTC. It encodes CASSRSDNYGYTF. The rearrangement joins TRBV9 to TRBJ1-2, with D hard to call. The V and J ends lost 4 bases and 2 bases respectively, with 9 bases between them. The CDR3 runs 13 residues. Germline V CDR1 and CDR2: SGDLS, YYNGEE.

The V gene is TRBV10-1, the J gene TRBJ1-2; 8 bases match TRBD1. CDR1 WNHNN and CDR2 SYGVQD come from the germline V gene (reference sequence). The CDR3 totals 13 residues. Germline trimming cut 6 bases from V and 4 bases from J; bases unmatched to any gene: 4. In DNA, the CDR3 is TGCGCCAGCAGCGGAGACAGGGGCTATGGCTACACCTTC. It specifies CASSGDRGYGYTF.

The chain carries TRBV27 and TRBJ1-2, with TRBD1 matching 7 bases. With 6 bases clipped from V and 4 bases from J, the junction kept 5 bases outside the gene matches. Germline CDR1 and CDR2: MNHEY and SMNVEV (reference sequence). The CDR3 is made up of 13 amino acids. CDR3 in DNA: TGTGCCAGCAGATGGGACAGAGGCTATGGCTACACCTTC. Translating it yields CASRWDRGYGYTF.

The chain employs TRBV5-3 and TRBJ1-5, with a weak D call TRBD1 (6 bases). TRBV5-3 belongs to the ORF category, with a function that is uncertain. The CDR3 covers 14 residues. The V and J ends lost 4 bases and 6 bases respectively, with 14 bases between them. CDR3 nucleotides: TGTGCCAGAAGCGCGGACAGAGGGGGTCAGCCCCAGCATTTT. Translation gives CARSADRGGQPQHF.

This clone was observed a single time. This chain links TRBV30 with TRBJ2-7; possible D gene TRBD2, 5 bases. CDR3 length: 14 residues. V lost 1 base, J lost 9 bases, and 19 bases lay in between. Germline lookup yields CDR1 GTSNPN and CDR2 SVGIG (reference sequence). CDR3 coding DNA: TGTGCCTGGAGTGCATCCAGGACGGGATGGGGGCAGTACTTC. Encoded protein: CAWSASRTGWGQYF.

The chain uses TRBV5-1 and TRBJ2-7, with TRBD1 identical over 9 bases. Germline assignment: CDR1 SGHRS and CDR2 YFSETQ. The CDR3 spans 15 residues. The V segment lost 4 bases and the J segment 1 base; nucleotides outside the gene matches: 6. The CDR3, as DNA: TGCGCCAGCAGCATCCGAGGGACAGGGTCCTACGAGCAGTACTTC. Its translation: CASSIRGTGSYEQYF.

The chain has TRBV19 and TRBJ1-6; D is ambiguous. The CDR3 runs 14 residues. Per the germline V gene, CDR1 is LNHDA and CDR2 is SQIVND (reference sequence). V was cut by 3 bases and J by 8 bases, with 11 bases left in between. CDR3 in amino acids: CASSMRESYSPLHF. The CDR3 coding sequence is TGTGCCAGTAGTATGCGGGAGTCTTATTCACCCCTCCACTTT.

This chain's CDR3 is CASSLYASYGYTF. Here the CDR3 DNA reads TGTGCCAGCAGTTTGTATGCGTCCTATGGCTACACCTTC. The chain couples TRBV12-3 or TRBV12-4 to TRBJ1-2; D not resolved. Trimming stripped 3 bases from V and 4 bases from J, with 9 bases between. This CDR3 region has 13 residues.

The chain couples TRBV30 to TRBJ2-2, with TRBD2 matching over 7 bases. The CDR3 runs to 13 residues. Germline CDR1 is GTSNPN and CDR2 is SVGIG (reference sequence). J gave up 8 bases and V 3 bases, and 6 bases lay outside the gene matches. Here the CDR3 DNA reads TGTGCCTGGAGCAGGGACTACAGGGGGGAGCTGTTTTTT. Its translation: CAWSRDYRGELFF.

This clone came up once. The rearrangement joins TRBV6-5 to TRBJ2-7; TRBD2 is a possible D gene (7 bases). There are 12 residues in the CDR3. V gave up 10 bases and J gave up 5 bases, with 15 bases separating them. The germline CDR1 and CDR2 sequences are MNHEY and SVGAGI. CDR3: CATRGGPDEQYF. CDR3 coding DNA: TGTGCCACCAGGGGAGGGCCCGACGAGCAGTACTTC.